The clone carrying this T cell receptor beta chain was seen repeatedly, ten times or more. The data originate from a study of identical twins. Template switching, a step in the protocol, added a universal primer site, and cDNA carried unique molecular identifiers. MiXCR, run by TCRdb on the 5' RACE reads, gives a single entry per CDR3 protein. The sample consists of a few hundred thousand distinct CDR3 sequences, roughly 9.5% of them appearing once. V lost 0 bases, J lost 1 base, and 8 bases lay in between. The CDR3 extends over 15 amino acids. Looked up from germline, CDR1 is SGDLS and CDR2 is YYNGEE. The same sample was also used in a study of yellow fever vaccine responses in identical twins. In that study: Reportedly, twins showed a vaccine T cell response that looked partly convergent and partly personalized.

The clonotype originates from a young woman in good health. The V call is TRBV9, the J call TRBJ2-1; D is possibly TRBD2 (6 bases). The sequencing sample was made of PBMCs. The CDR3 DNA follows: TGTGCCAGCAGCGTAGCCCTAGCGTCCTACAATGAGCAGTTCTTC. This gives the protein CASSVALASYNEQFF.